This T cell receptor (beta chain) is drawn from a study of cytomegalovirus exposure and HLA in healthy donors. In this sample, this clone turned up a few times. The antigen is undetermined. V was clipped by 1 base and J by 8 bases; unmatched bases: 13. CDR3 length equals 17 residues. In germline, CDR1 is LGHNT, CDR2 FRNRAP. Study conclusions and caveats: Associated with cytomegalovirus, according to the listing, were 150 to 200 TCR beta chains.

Primers for the PCR totalled 60 Vbeta and 13 Jbeta. Clones were sequenced by immunoSEQ multiplex PCR, and TCRdb holds only the in-frame ones, with some missing. The profile shows fewer than 300,000 clones, 86% of them singletons. This sequence was found in a middle-aged man in good health and CMV-seropositive. The sequencing sample was made of PBMCs. The chain joins TRBV12-5 to TRBJ2-2, with TRBD1 identical over 7 bases. This CDR3 is CASGLGWDRGSLGELFF. DNA for the CDR3: TGTGCTAGTGGTTTGGGTTGGGACAGAGGATCTCTTGGGGAGCTGTTTTTT.